The 31 T cell receptor beta chains given below trace back to one sample, sequenced in a study of OX40 agonist ivuxolimab in advanced cancers. Clones were sequenced by immunoSEQ multiplex PCR, and TCRdb holds only the in-frame ones, with some missing. Of roughly 60,000 clones in the sample, around nine tenths were seen once. Source: CD4+ or CD8+ T cells sorted from blood, taken in a trial of the OX40 agonist ivuxolimab. Receptors originate from an adult with an advanced solid tumor such as melanoma, head and neck, liver or kidney cancer.

The V gene is TRBV7-2, the J gene TRBJ1-5; D is ambiguous. CDR3 size: 13 residues. The germline V gene encodes CDR1 SGHTA and CDR2 FQGNSA. V lost 4 bases to trimming and J lost 7 bases, with 11 bases between them. This chain's CDR3 is CASSWRGGQPQHF. CDR3 in DNA: TGTGCCAGCAGCTGGAGAGGAGGCCAGCCCCAGCATTTT. The variable domain in full, completed from reference TRBV7-2 and TRBJ1-5, reads GAGVSQSPSNKVTEKGKDVELRCDPISGHTALYWYRQSLGQGLEFLIYFQGNSAPDKSGLPSDRFSAERTGGSVSTLTIQRTQQEDSAVYLCASSWRGGQPQHFGDGTRLSIL.

The chain carries TRBV7-8 and TRBJ2-1, with a tentative D call TRBD2 (5 bases). This CDR3 is 13 amino acids long. Germline assignment: CDR1 SGHVS and CDR2 FQNEAQ. Trimming left V 2 bases short and J 9 bases short, with 11 bases between. The CDR3 nucleotides are TGTGCCAGCAGCTTACAGAGGGCCTTTGAGCAGTTCTTC. Amino acid sequence: CASSLQRAFEQFF.

The J gene is TRBJ1-3, the V gene TRBV10-3, with D possibly TRBD1 on 6 matching bases. The germline V gene has CDR1 ENHRY and CDR2 SYGVKD. The CDR3 consists of 16 residues. V lost 0 bases, J lost 5 bases, and 14 bases lay in between. In DNA form, the CDR3 reads TGTGCCATCAGTGAGTCGGTGGGGGCTCGGAGAAACACCATATATTTT. Translating gives CAISESVGARRNTIYF.

The chain recombines TRBV10-3 with TRBJ1-2; TRBD1 matches at 9 bases. Trimming at V came to 9 bases and at J to 1 base, leaving 3 bases not matched to a gene. Germline V lookup: CDR1 ENHRY, CDR2 SYGVKD. The CDR3 loop spans 13 amino acids. The CDR3 sequence is CAMGQGYNYGYTF. Written as DNA, the CDR3 is TGTGCCATGGGACAGGGTTATAACTATGGCTACACCTTC.

The genes are TRBV5-1 and TRBJ2-3; 7 bases fit TRBD2. CDR3 length: 14 amino acids. Trimming took 0 bases from V and 8 from J; bases not matched to a gene: 6. Germline values: CDR1 SGHRS, CDR2 YFSETQ. The CDR3 spells CASSLDREVGTQYF. Here the CDR3 DNA reads TGCGCCAGCAGCTTGGATCGGGAGGTGGGTACGCAGTATTTT.

The chain recombines TRBV4-1 with TRBJ2-1, with TRBD1 matching 7 bases. Unmatched junction bases numbered 2, after V lost 3 bases and J lost 0 bases. This CDR3 spans 15 amino acids. Looked up from germline, CDR1 is MGHRA and CDR2 is YSYEKL. CDR3 loop: CASSQGQSSYNEQFF. The CDR3 region has the DNA TGCGCCAGCAGCCAGGGACAGAGCTCCTACAATGAGCAGTTCTTC.

The rearrangement joins TRBV30 to TRBJ1-6; unclear D gene. V was trimmed by 2 bases and J by 10 bases, leaving 9 bases between them. This CDR3 is 12 amino acids long. Germline CDR1 GTSNPN, CDR2 SVGIG (reference sequence). The CDR3 DNA reads as TGTGCCTGGAGTAGGGTCGACTCACCCCTCCACTTT. Protein sequence: CAWSRVDSPLHF.

The chain has TRBV9 and TRBJ2-3; D not resolved. Germline loops: CDR1 SGDLS, CDR2 YYNGEE. V was pared by 0 bases and J by 2 bases, with 4 bases between. The CDR3 runs 13 residues. The CDR3 spells CASSVDNTDTQYF. The CDR3 DNA follows: TGTGCCAGCAGCGTAGATAACACAGATACGCAGTATTTT. The variable domain in full, completed from reference TRBV9 and TRBJ2-3, reads DSGVTQTPKHLITATGQRVTLRCSPRSGDLSVYWYQQSLDQGLQFLIQYYNGEERAKGNILERFSAQQFPDLHSELNLSSLELGDSALYFCASSVDNTDTQYFGPGTRLTVL.

The DNA for the CDR3 is TGTGCCAGCGGCCGACAGAGAGATTATGGCTACACCTTC. It yields the protein CASGRQRDYGYTF. V and J are TRBV27 and TRBJ1-2; possibly TRBD1 for D (5 bases). V shed 8 bases and J shed 5 bases, with 15 bases lying between them. The CDR3 consists of 13 residues. In germline, CDR1 is MNHEY, CDR2 SMNVEV (reference sequence).

For the CDR3, the DNA is TGTGCCAGCAGCTCGTACGGAGCAGACTACGAGCAGTACTTC. It translates to CASSSYGADYEQYF. This chain joins TRBV7-2 and TRBJ2-7; D is uncertain. Trimming removed 4 bases at V and 3 bases at J, with 13 bases between. The germline CDR1 and CDR2 sequences are SGHTA and FQGNSA. CDR3 length: 14 residues.

The chain employs TRBV18 and TRBJ1-3; weak D call: TRBD1 (5 bases). V was shortened by 0 bases and J by 3 bases, with 9 bases between the two germline ends. This CDR3 contains 15 residues. The germline V gene encodes CDR1 KGHSH and CDR2 LQKENI. CDR3 coding DNA: TGTGCCAGCTCACCACCAACAGGCGATGGAAACACCATATATTTT. Translated, it gives CASSPPTGDGNTIYF.

The count of this clone is one. The rearrangement uses TRBV6-6 and TRBJ1-2; 7 nucleotides agree with TRBD1. Germline trimming cut 3 bases from V and 7 bases from J; bases unmatched to any gene: 11. Germline V gives CDR1 MNHNY, CDR2 SVGAGI (reference sequence). This CDR3 is 15 amino acids long. CDR3 nucleotides: TGTGCCAGCAGTTATTCCGACAGGGAGAGCGCTGGCTACACCTTC. This codes for CASSYSDRESAGYTF.

The chain couples TRBV18 to TRBJ2-7; 10 bases match TRBD2. Germline trimming cut 3 bases from V and 5 bases from J; bases unmatched to any gene: 7. Germline values: CDR1 KGHSH, CDR2 LQKENI. This CDR3 comprises 15 residues. CDR3 DNA sequence: TGTGCCAGCTCACCTGTCCTAGCGGGAGCCCACGAGCAGTACTTC. Translating it yields CASSPVLAGAHEQYF.

The genes are TRBV11-3 and TRBJ2-1, with D tentatively TRBD2 (6 bases). Trimming cost V 5 bases and J 10 bases, with 15 bases left between them. Germline V CDR1 and CDR2: SGHNT, YENEEA. The CDR3 consists of 13 residues. CDR3 region: CASSPDGTFEQFF. The CDR3 nucleotides read TGTGCCAGCAGCCCAGATGGGACTTTCGAGCAGTTCTTC.

The rearrangement uses TRBV7-8 and TRBJ2-7; D possibly corresponds to TRBD2 (5 bases). Germline V gene lookup returns CDR1 SGHVS and CDR2 FQNEAQ. V lost 4 bases to trimming and J lost 3 bases, with 10 bases between them. The CDR3 covers 13 residues. CDR3 bases: TGTGCCAGCAGCTATCTAGCCTTCTACGAGCAGTACTTC. It is translated as CASSYLAFYEQYF. Filled out from reference TRBV7-8 and TRBJ2-7, the complete variable domain reads GAGVSQSPRYKVAKRGQDVALRCDPISGHVSLFWYQQALGQGPEFLTYFQNEAQLDKSGLPSDRFFAERPEGSVSTLKIQRTQQEDSAVYLCASSYLAFYEQYFGPGTRLTVT.

This chain joins TRBV28 and TRBJ1-5; maybe TRBD1 (6 bases). CDR3 length equals 15 residues. Trimming cost V 4 bases and J 1 base, with 11 bases left between them. Germline V gene lookup returns CDR1 MDHEN and CDR2 SYDVKM. CDR3 protein: CASSSGTISNQPQHF. As DNA, the CDR3 is TGTGCCAGCAGTTCCGGGACAATCAGCAATCAGCCCCAGCATTTT.

This clone was recorded once. This chain uses TRBV10-1 with TRBJ2-2; TRBD2 matches 11 bases. V shed 8 bases and J 0 bases; nucleotides not matched to a gene: 8. Germline V CDR1 and CDR2: WNHNN, SYGVQD (reference sequence). The CDR3 spans 17 residues. The DNA for the CDR3 is TGCGCCAGCGCCGGGCTAGCGGGAGGACCGAACACCGGGGAGCTGTTTTTT. Amino acids: CASAGLAGGPNTGELFF.

This clone was observed a few times. The CDR3 protein is CASSLAASGGNEQFF. The CDR3 nucleotides are TGTGCCAGCAGCTTAGCGGCTAGCGGGGGCAATGAGCAGTTCTTC. The chain couples TRBV7-2 to TRBJ2-1; 10 bases line up with TRBD2. The germline CDR1 and CDR2 sequences are SGHTA and FQGNSA. The ends lost 0 bases at V and 6 bases at J; junction bases unmatched: 2. This CDR3 region has 15 residues.

The chain is built from TRBV5-1 and TRBJ2-1; D unresolved. This CDR3 contains 15 residues. Germline V lookup: CDR1 SGHRS, CDR2 YFSETQ. The ends were cut back, 6 bases at V and 0 bases at J, with 13 bases in the middle. The DNA for the CDR3 is TGCGCCAGCAAATTGGAGTCGAGCTCCTACAATGAGCAGTTCTTC. It is translated as CASKLESSSYNEQFF.

The chain recombines TRBV7-2 with TRBJ2-3; no reliable D call. Germline V gene sequence: CDR1 SGHTA, CDR2 FQGNSA. The CDR3 totals 15 residues. V was shortened by 3 bases and J by 2 bases, with 12 bases between the two germline ends. The CDR3 sequence is CASSFLGWDTDTQYF. CDR3 nucleotide sequence: TGTGCCAGCAGCTTCCTTGGGTGGGACACAGATACGCAGTATTTT. Full variable domain (rest looked up from reference TRBV7-2 and TRBJ2-3): GAGVSQSPSNKVTEKGKDVELRCDPISGHTALYWYRQSLGQGLEFLIYFQGNSAPDKSGLPSDRFSAERTGGSVSTLTIQRTQQEDSAVYLCASSFLGWDTDTQYFGPGTRLTVL.

The chain recombines TRBV28 with TRBJ1-4; no definite D call. This CDR3 is 16 amino acids long. V shed 5 bases and J shed 4 bases, with 17 bases lying between them. Germline CDR1 MDHEN, CDR2 SYDVKM. The CDR3 protein is CASSPPVTYFNEKLFF. The CDR3 coding sequence is TGTGCCAGCAGTCCCCCGGTGACATATTTTAATGAAAAACTGTTTTTT. The variable domain in full, completed from reference TRBV28 and TRBJ1-4, reads DVKVTQSSRYLVKRTGEKVFLECVQDMDHENMFWYRQDPGLGLRLIYFSYDVKMKEKGDIPEGYSVSREKKERFSLILESASTNQTSMYLCASSPPVTYFNEKLFFGSGTQLSVL.

The chain has TRBV9 and TRBJ2-7; the D gene could be TRBD1 or TRBD2 (7 bases each). Trimming took 1 base from V and 2 from J, leaving 13 bases between them. This CDR3 is 15 amino acids long. Germline values: CDR1 SGDLS, CDR2 YYNGEE. The CDR3 nucleotides read TGTGCCAGCAGCGTAAGCGGGACAGCAACCTACGAGCAGTACTTC. Its translation is CASSVSGTATYEQYF.

The chain carries TRBV27 and TRBJ2-5; 13 bases match TRBD2. The CDR3 totals 16 residues. Germline trimming cut 5 bases from V and 7 bases from J; bases unmatched to any gene: 10. Germline loops: CDR1 MNHEY, CDR2 SMNVEV (reference sequence). The CDR3 DNA reads as TGTGCCAGCAGTCCGGGACTAGCGGGGTCCGGTGGGACCCAGTACTTC. Protein: CASSPGLAGSGGTQYF.

This clone was counted a few times. The rearrangement joins TRBV28 to TRBJ1-3; unclear D gene. Deletions cut 6 bases from V and 0 bases from J, with 15 bases between. In germline, CDR1 is MDHEN, CDR2 SYDVKM. This CDR3 is 16 amino acids long. CDR3 sequence (DNA): TGTGCCAGCAGGACCCCGGAGTTGACCTCTGGAAACACCATATATTTT. Protein: CASRTPELTSGNTIYF.

The chain carries TRBV9 and TRBJ2-7; D possibly matches TRBD1 or TRBD2 (5 bases each). CDR1 is SGDLS and CDR2 is YYNGEE in the germline V gene. The CDR3 runs to 17 residues. Trimming pared 0 bases from V and 7 bases from J, leaving 23 bases between. CDR3 sequence reads: CASSVEVGVVPAQEQYF. CDR3 coding DNA: TGTGCCAGCAGCGTAGAGGTGGGGGTGGTACCGGCGCAGGAGCAGTACTTC.

J is TRBJ2-3 and V is TRBV19; 7 positions agree with TRBD1. The V gene's germline CDR1 is LNHDA and CDR2 SQIVND (reference sequence). V lost 5 bases, J lost 2 bases, and 1 base stayed unmatched. The CDR3 is 13 amino acids. This CDR3 is CASSEGATDTQYF. Written as DNA, the CDR3 is TGTGCCAGTAGTGAGGGGGCCACAGATACGCAGTATTTT.

This clone showed up just a few times. This chain uses TRBV7-3 with TRBJ2-3, with 8 bases fitting TRBD2. The CDR3 is 15 amino acids. Germline-derived CDR1 and CDR2 are SGHTA and FQGTGA. With 5 bases clipped from V and 0 bases from J, the junction kept 4 bases outside the gene matches. CDR3 DNA sequence: TGTGCCAGCAGCCGGGGGGGACTCAGCACAGATACGCAGTATTTT. This encodes CASSRGGLSTDTQYF.

This sequence joins TRBV28 and TRBJ1-5; 7 positions match TRBD1. The CDR3 sequence is 19 residues long. Per germline, CDR1 MDHEN and CDR2 SYDVKM. The junction had 19 bases not matched to a gene; V was cut back by 5 bases and J by 3 bases. The CDR3 is CASSTHPGQRRGDNQPQHF. The CDR3, as DNA: TGTGCCAGCAGTACTCATCCGGGACAGCGACGCGGAGACAATCAGCCCCAGCATTTT.

The V and J genes are TRBV2 and TRBJ1-5; the match to TRBD1 covers 7 bases. V gave up 4 bases and J gave up 3 bases; unmatched junction bases: 3. The germline V gene has CDR1 SNHLY and CDR2 FYNNEI. The CDR3 runs to 14 residues. CDR3 nucleotides: TGTGCCAGCAGTGCAGGACAGGCCAATCAGCCCCAGCATTTT. As protein: CASSAGQANQPQHF.

The J gene is TRBJ2-5, the V gene TRBV29-1; D is uncertain. The length of the CDR3 is 12 residues. In germline, CDR1 is SQVTM, CDR2 ANQGSEA. V shed 3 bases and J shed 1 base, with 6 bases lying between them. The CDR3 DNA reads as TGCAGCGTTGAGAGGAGCCAAGAGACCCAGTACTTC. Protein: CSVERSQETQYF.

The CDR3 DNA reads TGTGCCAGTAGTGGACTAACAGGGTCAGAGGGGGCTTTCTTT. It codes for CASSGLTGSEGAFF. The genes are TRBV19 and TRBJ1-1, with D maybe TRBD1 (6 bases). CDR1 and CDR2 from the germline V gene are LNHDA and SQIVND (reference sequence). The CDR3 extends over 14 amino acids. V dropped 5 bases and J dropped 11 bases, with 21 bases sitting between them.